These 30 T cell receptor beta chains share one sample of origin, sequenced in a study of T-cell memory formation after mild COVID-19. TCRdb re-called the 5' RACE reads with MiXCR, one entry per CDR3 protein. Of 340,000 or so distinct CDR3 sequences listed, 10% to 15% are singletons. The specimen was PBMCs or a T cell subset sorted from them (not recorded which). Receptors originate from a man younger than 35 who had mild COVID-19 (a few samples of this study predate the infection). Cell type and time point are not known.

The DNA for the CDR3 is TGCAGTGCTAGAGATCGGCCGGGCAGGGGAGGGGAGCTGTTTTTT. Translated: CSARDRPGRGGELFF. The rearrangement uses TRBV20-1 and TRBJ2-2; maybe TRBD1 (6 bases). The CDR3 totals 15 residues. V lost 0 bases and J lost 8, with 16 bases in between. Germline CDR1 is DFQATT and CDR2 is SNEGSKA (reference sequence).

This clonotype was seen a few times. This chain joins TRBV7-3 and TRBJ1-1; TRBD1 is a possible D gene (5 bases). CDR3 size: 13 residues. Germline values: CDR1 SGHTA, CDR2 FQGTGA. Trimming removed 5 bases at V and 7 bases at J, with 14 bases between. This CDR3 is CASSPAVDSEAFF. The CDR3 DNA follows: TGTGCCAGCAGCCCGGCGGTTGACAGTGAAGCTTTCTTT.

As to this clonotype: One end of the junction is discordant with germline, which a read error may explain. This CDR3 reads CAIRDRGNEKLFF. The CDR3 bases are TGTGCCATCCGTGACAGGGGGAATGAAAAACTGTTTTTT. The rearrangement joins TRBV10-3 to TRBJ1-4, with 9 bases that match TRBD1. The CDR3 runs to 13 residues. Germline lookup yields CDR1 ENHRY and CDR2 SYGVKD.

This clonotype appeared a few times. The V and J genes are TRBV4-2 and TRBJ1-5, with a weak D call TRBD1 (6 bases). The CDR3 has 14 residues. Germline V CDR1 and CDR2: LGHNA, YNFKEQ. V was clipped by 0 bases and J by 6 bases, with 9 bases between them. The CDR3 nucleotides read TGTGCCAGCAGCCAAGATAAGGGGGTTCAGCCCCAGCATTTT. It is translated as CASSQDKGVQPQHF.

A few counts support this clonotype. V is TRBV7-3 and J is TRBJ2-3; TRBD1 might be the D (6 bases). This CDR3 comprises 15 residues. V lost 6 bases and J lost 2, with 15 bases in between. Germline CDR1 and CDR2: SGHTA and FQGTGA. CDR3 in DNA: TGTGCCAGCAGGGGCGAAGGGGGAGCCACAGATACGCAGTATTTT. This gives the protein CASRGEGGATDTQYF.

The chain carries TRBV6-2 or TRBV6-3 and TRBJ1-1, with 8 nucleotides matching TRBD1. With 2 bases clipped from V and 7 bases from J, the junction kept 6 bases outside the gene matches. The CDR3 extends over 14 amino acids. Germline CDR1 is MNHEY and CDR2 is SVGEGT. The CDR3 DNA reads TGTGCCAGCAGTTACGCGAACAGGGGGAGTGAAGCTTTCTTT. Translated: CASSYANRGSEAFF.

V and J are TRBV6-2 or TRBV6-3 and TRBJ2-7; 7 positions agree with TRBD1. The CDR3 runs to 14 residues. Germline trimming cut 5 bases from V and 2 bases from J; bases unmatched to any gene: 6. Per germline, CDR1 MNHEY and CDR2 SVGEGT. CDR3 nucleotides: TGTGCCAGCAGTGACCGACAGGGAACCTACGAGCAGTACTTC. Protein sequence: CASSDRQGTYEQYF.

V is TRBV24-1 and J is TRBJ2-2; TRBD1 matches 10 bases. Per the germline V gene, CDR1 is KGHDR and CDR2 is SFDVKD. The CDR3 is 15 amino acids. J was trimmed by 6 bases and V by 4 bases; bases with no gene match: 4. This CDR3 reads CATSDPGQGAGELFF. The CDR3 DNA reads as TGTGCCACCAGTGACCCTGGACAGGGGGCCGGGGAGCTGTTTTTT.

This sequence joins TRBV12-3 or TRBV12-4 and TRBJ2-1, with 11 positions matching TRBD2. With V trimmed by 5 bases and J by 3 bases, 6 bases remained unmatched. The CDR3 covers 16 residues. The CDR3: CASSPPTSGVYNEQFF. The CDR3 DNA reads TGTGCCAGCAGTCCACCGACTAGCGGGGTCTACAATGAGCAGTTCTTC.

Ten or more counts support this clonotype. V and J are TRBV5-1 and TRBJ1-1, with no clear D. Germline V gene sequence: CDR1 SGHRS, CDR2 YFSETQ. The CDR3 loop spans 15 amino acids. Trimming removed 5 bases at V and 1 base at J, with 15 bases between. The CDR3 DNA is TGCGCCAGCAGGGAGATTGGGAGGGCGAACACTGAAGCTTTCTTT. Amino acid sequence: CASREIGRANTEAFF.

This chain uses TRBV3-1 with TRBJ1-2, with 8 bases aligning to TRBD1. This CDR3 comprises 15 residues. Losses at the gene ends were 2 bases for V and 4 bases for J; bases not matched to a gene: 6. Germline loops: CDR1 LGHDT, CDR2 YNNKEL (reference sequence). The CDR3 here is CASSQYRGQVYGYTF. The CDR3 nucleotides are TGTGCCAGCAGCCAATACAGGGGACAGGTCTATGGCTACACCTTC.

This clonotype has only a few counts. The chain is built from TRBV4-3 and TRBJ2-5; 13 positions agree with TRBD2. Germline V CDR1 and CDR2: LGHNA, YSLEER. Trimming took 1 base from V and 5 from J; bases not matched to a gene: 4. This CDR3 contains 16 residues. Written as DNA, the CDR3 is TGCGCCAGCAGCCAAGGGACTAGCGGGGGAGGGGAGACCCAGTACTTC. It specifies CASSQGTSGGGETQYF.

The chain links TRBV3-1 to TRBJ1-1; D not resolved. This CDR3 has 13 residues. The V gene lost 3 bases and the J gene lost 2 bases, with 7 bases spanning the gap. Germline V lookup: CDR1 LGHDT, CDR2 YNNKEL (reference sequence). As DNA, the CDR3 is TGTGCCAGCAGCCATGAGGGAAACACTGAAGCTTTCTTT. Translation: CASSHEGNTEAFF. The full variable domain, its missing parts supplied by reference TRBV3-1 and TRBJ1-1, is DTAVSQTPKYLVTQMGNDKSIKCEQNLGHDTMYWYKQDSKKFLKIMFSYNNKELIINETVPNRFSPKSPDKAHLNLHINSLELGDSAVYFCASSHEGNTEAFFGQGTRLTVV.

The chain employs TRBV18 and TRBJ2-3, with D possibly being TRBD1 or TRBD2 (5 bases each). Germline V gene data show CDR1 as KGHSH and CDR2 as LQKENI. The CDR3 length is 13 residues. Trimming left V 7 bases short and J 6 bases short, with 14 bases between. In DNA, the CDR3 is TGTGCCAGCTTCATTCGGGACGAGGATACGCAGTATTTT. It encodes CASFIRDEDTQYF.

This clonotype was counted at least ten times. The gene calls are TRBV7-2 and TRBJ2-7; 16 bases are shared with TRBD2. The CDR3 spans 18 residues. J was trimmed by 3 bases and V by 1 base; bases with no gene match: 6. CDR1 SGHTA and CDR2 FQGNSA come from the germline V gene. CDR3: CASSLVPGLAGGVYEQYV. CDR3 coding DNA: TGTGCCAGCAGCTTAGTCCCGGGACTAGCGGGGGGGGTCTACGAGCAGTACGTC.

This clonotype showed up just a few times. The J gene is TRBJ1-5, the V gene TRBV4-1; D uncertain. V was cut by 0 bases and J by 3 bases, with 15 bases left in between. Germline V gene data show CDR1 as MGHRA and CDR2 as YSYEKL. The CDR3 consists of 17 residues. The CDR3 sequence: CASSQDSPYLVNQPQHF. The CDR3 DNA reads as TGCGCCAGCAGCCAAGACAGTCCTTATCTCGTCAATCAGCCCCAGCATTTT.

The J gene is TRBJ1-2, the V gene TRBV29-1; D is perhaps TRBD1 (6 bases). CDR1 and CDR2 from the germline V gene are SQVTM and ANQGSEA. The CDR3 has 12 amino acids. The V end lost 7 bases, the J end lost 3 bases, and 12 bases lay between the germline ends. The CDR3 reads CSAIRGDYGYTF. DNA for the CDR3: TGCAGCGCAATCAGGGGAGACTATGGCTACACCTTC.

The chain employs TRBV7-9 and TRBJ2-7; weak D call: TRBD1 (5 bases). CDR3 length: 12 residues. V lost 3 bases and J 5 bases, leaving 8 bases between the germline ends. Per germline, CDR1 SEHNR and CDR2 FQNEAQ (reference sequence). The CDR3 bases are TGTGCCAGCAGCTTGGACATGAACGAGCAGTACTTC. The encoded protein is CASSLDMNEQYF.

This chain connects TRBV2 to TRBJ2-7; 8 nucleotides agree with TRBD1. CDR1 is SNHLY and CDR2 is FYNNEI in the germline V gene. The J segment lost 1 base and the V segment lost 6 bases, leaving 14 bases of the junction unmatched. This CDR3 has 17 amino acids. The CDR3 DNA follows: TGTGCCAGCAGAGAATACGCCGGGACAGGAGGATCCTACGAGCAGTACTTC. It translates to CASREYAGTGGSYEQYF.

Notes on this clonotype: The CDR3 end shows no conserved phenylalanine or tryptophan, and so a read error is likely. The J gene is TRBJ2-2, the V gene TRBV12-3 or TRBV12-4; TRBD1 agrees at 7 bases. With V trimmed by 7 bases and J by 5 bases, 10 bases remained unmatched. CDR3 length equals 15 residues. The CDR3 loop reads CASTRRTGVTGELFI. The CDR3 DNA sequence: TGTGCCAGCACCCGGAGGACAGGCGTTACCGGGGAGCTGTTTATT.

The DNA of the CDR3 is TGTGCCAGCAGCTCGCCCCGTACCCCCGGGACTAGCTACGATACGCAGTATTTT. The encoded protein is CASSSPRTPGTSYDTQYF. This sequence joins TRBV7-2 and TRBJ2-3; TRBD2 agrees at 9 bases. Germline trimming cut 4 bases from V and 6 bases from J; bases unmatched to any gene: 17. CDR1 SGHTA and CDR2 FQGNSA come from the germline V gene. This CDR3 comprises 18 residues.

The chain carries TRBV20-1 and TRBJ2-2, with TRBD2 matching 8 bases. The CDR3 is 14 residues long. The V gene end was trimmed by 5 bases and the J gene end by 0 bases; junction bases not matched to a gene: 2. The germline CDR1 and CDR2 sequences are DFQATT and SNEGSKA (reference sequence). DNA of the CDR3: TGCAGTGCTCGGACTAGCTCGAACACCGGGGAGCTGTTTTTT. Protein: CSARTSSNTGELFF.

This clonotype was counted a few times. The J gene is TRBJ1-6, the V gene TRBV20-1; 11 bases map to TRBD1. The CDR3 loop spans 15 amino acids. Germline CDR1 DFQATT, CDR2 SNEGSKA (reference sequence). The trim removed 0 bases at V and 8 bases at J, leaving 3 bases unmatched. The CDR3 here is CSARDRDRGDSPLHF. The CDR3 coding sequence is TGCAGTGCTAGAGATCGGGACAGGGGGGATTCACCCCTCCACTTT.

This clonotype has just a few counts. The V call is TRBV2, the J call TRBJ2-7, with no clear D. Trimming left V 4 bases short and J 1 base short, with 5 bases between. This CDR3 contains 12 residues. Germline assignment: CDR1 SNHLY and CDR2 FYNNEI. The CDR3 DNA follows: TGTGCCAGCAGTGTTCAGTCCTACGAGCAGTACTTC. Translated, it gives CASSVQSYEQYF. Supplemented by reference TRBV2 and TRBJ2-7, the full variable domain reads EPEVTQTPSHQVTQMGQEVILRCVPISNHLYFYWYRQILGQKVEFLVSFYNNEISEKSEIFDDQFSVERPDGSNFTLKIRSTKLEDSAMYFCASSVQSYEQYFGPGTRLTVT.

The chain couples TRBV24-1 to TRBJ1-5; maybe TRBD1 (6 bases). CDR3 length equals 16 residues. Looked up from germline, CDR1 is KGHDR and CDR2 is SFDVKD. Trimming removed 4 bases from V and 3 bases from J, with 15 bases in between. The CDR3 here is CATSDHTDSFNQPQHF. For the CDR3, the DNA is TGTGCCACCAGTGACCACACGGACAGTTTCAATCAGCCCCAGCATTTT.

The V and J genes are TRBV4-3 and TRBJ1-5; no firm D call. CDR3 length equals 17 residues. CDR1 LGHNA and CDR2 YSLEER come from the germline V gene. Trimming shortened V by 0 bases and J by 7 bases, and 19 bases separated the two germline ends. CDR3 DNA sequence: TGCGCCAGCAGCCAAGATGCCTCGAGGCAGATACCCCAGCCCCAGCATTTT. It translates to CASSQDASRQIPQPQHF.

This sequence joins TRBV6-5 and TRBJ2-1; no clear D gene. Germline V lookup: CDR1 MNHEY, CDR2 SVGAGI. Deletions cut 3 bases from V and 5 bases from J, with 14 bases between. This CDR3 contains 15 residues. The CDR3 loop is CASSYGVLVDNEQFF. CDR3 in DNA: TGTGCCAGCAGTTATGGGGTTCTGGTCGACAATGAGCAGTTCTTC.

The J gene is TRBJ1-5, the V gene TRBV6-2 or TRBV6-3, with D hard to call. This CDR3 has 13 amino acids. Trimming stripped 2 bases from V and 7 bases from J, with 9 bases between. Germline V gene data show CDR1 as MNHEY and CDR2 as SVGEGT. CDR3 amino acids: CASSYGNGQPQHF. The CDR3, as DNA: TGTGCCAGCAGTTACGGGAACGGACAGCCCCAGCATTTT.

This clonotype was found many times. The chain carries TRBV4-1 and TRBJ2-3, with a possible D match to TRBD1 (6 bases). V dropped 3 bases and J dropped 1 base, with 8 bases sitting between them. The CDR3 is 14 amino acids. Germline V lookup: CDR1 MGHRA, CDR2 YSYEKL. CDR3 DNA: TGCGCCAGCAGCCAGGGGGCTGGCACAGATACGCAGTATTTT. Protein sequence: CASSQGAGTDTQYF.

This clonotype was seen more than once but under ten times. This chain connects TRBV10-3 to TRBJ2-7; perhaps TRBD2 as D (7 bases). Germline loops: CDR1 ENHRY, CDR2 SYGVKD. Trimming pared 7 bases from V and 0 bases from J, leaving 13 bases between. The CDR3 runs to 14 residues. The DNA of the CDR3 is TGTGCCATCAACGGCGGGGGCTCCTCCTACGAGCAGTACGTC. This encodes CAINGGGSSYEQYV.